This TCR beta chain was obtained from a study of cytomegalovirus exposure and HLA in healthy donors. Study information: The platform used for the 95 to 150 validation repertoires matched that of the roughly 700 first-cohort repertoires, a later analysis reported. Whole-study results and caveats: Reported results showed that the classifier diagnosed cytomegalovirus status with high specificity and sensitivity. The study listed roughly 160 cytomegalovirus-associated TCR beta chains. It was confirmed in vitro that a few of the CMV-associated chains were specific for CMV antigens.

The assay was immunoSEQ multiplex PCR, and TCRdb's table has in-frame clones only and misses some. The repertoire holds around 100,000 clones, with roughly 94% as singletons. V gave up 4 bases and J gave up 3 bases; unmatched junction bases: 5. CDR1 is SGHRS, CDR2 YFSETQ, per germline. The CDR3 loop spans 14 amino acids. Notes on this clone: Its antigen is currently unknown.

The chain joins TRBV5-1 to TRBJ2-7, with 9 bases aligning to TRBD1. The sample consisted of PBMCs. This sequence was found in a woman younger than 30 in good health and CMV-seronegative. The CDR3 is CASSLGQGFYEQYF. The CDR3 DNA reads TGCGCCAGCAGCCTAGGACAGGGGTTCTACGAGCAGTACTTC.